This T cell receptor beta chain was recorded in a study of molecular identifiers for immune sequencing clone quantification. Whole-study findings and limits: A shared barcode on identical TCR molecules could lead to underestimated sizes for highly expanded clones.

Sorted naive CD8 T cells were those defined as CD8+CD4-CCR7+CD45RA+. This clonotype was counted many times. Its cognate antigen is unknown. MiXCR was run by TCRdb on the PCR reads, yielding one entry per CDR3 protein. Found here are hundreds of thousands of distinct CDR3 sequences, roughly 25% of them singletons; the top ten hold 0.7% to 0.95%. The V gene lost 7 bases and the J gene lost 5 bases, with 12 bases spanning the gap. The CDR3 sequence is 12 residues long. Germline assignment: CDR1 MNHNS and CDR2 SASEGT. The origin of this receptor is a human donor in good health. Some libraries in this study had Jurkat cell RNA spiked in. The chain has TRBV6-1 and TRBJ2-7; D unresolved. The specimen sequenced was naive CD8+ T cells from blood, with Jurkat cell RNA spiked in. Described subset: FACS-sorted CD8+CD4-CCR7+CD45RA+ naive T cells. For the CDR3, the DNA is TGTGCCAGCACCCGATTGGATAACGAGCAGTACTTC. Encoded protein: CASTRLDNEQYF.